This T cell receptor (beta chain) was retrieved from a study of yellow fever vaccine responses in identical twins (dated by TCRdb to the late 2010s). About the study as a whole: In the study, vaccine-responding T cell clones were precisely tracked in identical twins. General findings and caveats noted by the study authors: The authors reported that the T cell response to vaccination in identical twins appeared partly convergent and partly personalized.

CDR1 is given as PRHDT and CDR2 as FYEKMQ, both from the germline V gene (reference sequence). The CDR3 runs 15 amino acids, cysteine and phenylalanine included. Here the CDR3 DNA is all that survives: 45 bases in frame from base 1. The V end gives up 6 bases and the J end 1 base, leaving 4 bases in the junction not matched to a gene. A word on this clonotype: Its recognized antigen is unknown. Base quality data are lacking; no much larger clone is found one base away.

The library was generated by RT-PCR. The sequencer listed for this sample is Illumina HiSeq 2500. TCRdb passed the public sequencing reads through fastp at Q25 and MiXCR, retaining productive beta sequences. Rows with one shared CDR3 protein collapse into an entry with the most common genes and DNA. The sample includes 510 or so distinct CDR3 sequences, with 84% observed a single time. Approximately 7.6% of the sample belongs to the ten largest clones. This TCR was recovered from a female donor who received the yellow fever vaccine. The rearranged segments are TRBV13 and TRBJ2-5, with 11 bases matching TRBD1. Source: T cells from blood (PBMCs), unsorted or a sorted subset (not recorded which), taken before or after yellow fever vaccination (not recorded which). In nucleotide form, the sequence is TGTGCCAGCAGGGGGACAGGGGGTCGCCAAGAGACCCAGTACTTC. Its protein product is CASRGTGGRQETQYF.